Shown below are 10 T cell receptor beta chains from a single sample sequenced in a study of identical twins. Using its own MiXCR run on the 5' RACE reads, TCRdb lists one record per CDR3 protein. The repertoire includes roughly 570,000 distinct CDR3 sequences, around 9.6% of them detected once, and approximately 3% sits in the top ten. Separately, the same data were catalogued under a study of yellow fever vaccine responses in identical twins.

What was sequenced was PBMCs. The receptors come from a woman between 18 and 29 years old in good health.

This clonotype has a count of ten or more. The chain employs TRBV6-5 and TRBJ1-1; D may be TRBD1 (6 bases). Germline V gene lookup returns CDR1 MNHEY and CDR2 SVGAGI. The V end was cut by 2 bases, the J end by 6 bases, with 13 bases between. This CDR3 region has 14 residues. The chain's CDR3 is CASSYGTTTPEAFF. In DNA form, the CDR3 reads TGTGCCAGCAGTTACGGGACAACCACCCCTGAAGCTTTCTTT.

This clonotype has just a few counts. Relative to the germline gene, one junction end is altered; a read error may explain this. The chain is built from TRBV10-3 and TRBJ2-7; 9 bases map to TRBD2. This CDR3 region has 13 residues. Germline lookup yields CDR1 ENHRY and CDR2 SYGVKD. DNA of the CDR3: TGTGCCATCAGTGAGTCAAGTAGCGGGGGCGTTGACTTC. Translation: CAISESSSGGVDF.

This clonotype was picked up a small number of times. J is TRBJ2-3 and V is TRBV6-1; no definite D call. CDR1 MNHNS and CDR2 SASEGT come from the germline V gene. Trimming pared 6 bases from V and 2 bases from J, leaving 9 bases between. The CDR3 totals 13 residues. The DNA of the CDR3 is TGTGCCAGCAGGGTCGGGCTCACAGATACGCAGTATTTT. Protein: CASRVGLTDTQYF.

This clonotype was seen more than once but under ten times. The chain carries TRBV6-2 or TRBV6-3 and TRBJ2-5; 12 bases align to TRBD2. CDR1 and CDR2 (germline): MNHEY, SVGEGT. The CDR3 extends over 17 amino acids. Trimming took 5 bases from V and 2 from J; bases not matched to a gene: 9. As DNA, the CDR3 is TGTGCCAGCAGTCCCTTGACTAGCGGGGGCCATCAAGAGACCCAGTACTTC. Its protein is CASSPLTSGGHQETQYF.

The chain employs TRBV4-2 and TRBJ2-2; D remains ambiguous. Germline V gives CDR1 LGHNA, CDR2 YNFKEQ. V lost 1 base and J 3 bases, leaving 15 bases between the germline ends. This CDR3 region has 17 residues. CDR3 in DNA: TGTGCCAGCAGCCAAGTTGCCGGCAGCGTATACACCGGGGAGCTGTTTTTT. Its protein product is CASSQVAGSVYTGELFF.

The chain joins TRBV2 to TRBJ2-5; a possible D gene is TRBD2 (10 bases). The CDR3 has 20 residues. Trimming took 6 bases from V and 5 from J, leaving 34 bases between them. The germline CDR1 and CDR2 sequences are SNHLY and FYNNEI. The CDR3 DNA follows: TGTGCCAGCAGAGCCGGGACAGGGTTCCAGGCTAGCGGGAGTTCTGAGACCCAGTACTTC. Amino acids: CASRAGTGFQASGSSETQYF.

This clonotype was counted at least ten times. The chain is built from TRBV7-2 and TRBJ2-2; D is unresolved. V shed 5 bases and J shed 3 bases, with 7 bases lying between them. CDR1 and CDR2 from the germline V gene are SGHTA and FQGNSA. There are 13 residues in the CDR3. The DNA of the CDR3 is TGTGCCAGCAGCCCCGCGCACACCGGGGAGCTGTTTTTT. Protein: CASSPAHTGELFF.

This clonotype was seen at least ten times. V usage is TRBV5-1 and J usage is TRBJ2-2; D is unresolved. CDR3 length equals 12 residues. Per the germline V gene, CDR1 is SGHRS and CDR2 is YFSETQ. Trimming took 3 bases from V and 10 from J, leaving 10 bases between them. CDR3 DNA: TGCGCCAGCAGCTCTGGGTTCGAGGAGCTGTTTTTT. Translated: CASSSGFEELFF.

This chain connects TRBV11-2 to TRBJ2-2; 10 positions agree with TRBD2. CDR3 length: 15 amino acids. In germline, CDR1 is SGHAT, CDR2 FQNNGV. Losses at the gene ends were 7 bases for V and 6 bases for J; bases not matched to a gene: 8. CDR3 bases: TGTGCCAGCAATCCCCTAGCGGGAGCCGCCGGGGAGCTGTTTTTT. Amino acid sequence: CASNPLAGAAGELFF.

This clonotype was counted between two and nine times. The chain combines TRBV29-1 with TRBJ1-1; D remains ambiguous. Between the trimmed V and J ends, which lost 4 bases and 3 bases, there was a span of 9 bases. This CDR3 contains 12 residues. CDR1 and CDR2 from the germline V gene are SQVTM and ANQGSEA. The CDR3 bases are TGCAGCGTTGCAGATCCGTACACTGAAGCTTTCTTT. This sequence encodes CSVADPYTEAFF.